This passage covers 3 T cell receptor beta chains from one sample sequenced in a study of regulatory T cells in long-lasting Graves disease. This sample's time point: newly diagnosed GD, antithyroid drugs for less than 3 months. The authors made the TCR library using RNA they extracted from PBMCs. Investigators prepared the TCR beta libraries by applying iRepertoire HTBI primers and Arm-PCR of CDR3 regions. TCRdb reprocessed the multiplex PCR reads via MiXCR and lists one record per CDR3 protein. The table includes about 620,000 distinct CDR3 sequences, roughly 15% detected once. Another study also made use of these data, one on T cells in Graves' hyperthyroidism and ophthalmopathy.

Sequenced here: peripheral blood mononuclear cells (PBMCs), sampled at new diagnosis, from a patient treated with antithyroid drugs. Source of these receptors: a woman aged 25 to 39 with Graves disease.

Turning to this clonotype: This clone may be a read error of a much larger clone one base away. The chain couples TRBV10-3 to TRBJ2-7; 13 bases agree with TRBD2. J gave up 10 bases and V 10 bases, and 13 bases lay outside the gene matches. From germline, CDR1 is ENHRY and CDR2 SYGVKD. The CDR3 is 14 residues long. This CDR3 reads CATKGTSGEAEQYF. The CDR3 bases are TGTGCCACCAAAGGGACTAGCGGGGAGGCTGAACAGTACTTC.

This clonotype was seen many times. The J gene is TRBJ1-6, the V gene TRBV7-2, with D hard to call. This CDR3 region has 15 residues. Per germline, CDR1 SGHTA and CDR2 FQGNSA. V shed 3 bases and J shed 6 bases, with 12 bases lying between them. The CDR3 here is CASSLATVINSPLHF. CDR3 in DNA: TGTGCCAGCAGCTTGGCCACAGTTATTAATTCACCCCTCCACTTT.

This clonotype was picked up a small number of times. The chain joins TRBV18 to TRBJ2-5, with TRBD1 as a possible D gene (6 bases). This CDR3 has 15 residues. Germline CDR1 KGHSH, CDR2 LQKENI. The germline V and J ends were trimmed by 3 bases and 3 bases, with 14 bases remaining between them. CDR3 in DNA: TGTGCCAGCTCACCGGGCTCCAACAGGGAAGAGACCCAGTACTTC. The encoded protein is CASSPGSNREETQYF.